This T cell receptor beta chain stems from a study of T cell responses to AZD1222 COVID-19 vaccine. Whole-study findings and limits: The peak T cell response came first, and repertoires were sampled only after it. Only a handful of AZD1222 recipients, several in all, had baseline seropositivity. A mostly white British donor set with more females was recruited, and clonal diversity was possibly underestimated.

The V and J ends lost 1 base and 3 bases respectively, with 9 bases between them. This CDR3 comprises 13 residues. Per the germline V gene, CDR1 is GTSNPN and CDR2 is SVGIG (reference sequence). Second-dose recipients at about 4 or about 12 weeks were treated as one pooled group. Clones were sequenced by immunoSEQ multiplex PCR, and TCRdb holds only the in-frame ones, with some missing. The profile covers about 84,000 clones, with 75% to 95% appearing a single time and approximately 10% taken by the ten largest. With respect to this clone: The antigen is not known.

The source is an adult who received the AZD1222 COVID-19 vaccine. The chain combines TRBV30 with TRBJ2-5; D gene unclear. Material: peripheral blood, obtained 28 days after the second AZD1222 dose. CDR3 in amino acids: CAWSAPPKETQYF. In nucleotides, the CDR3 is TGTGCCTGGAGTGCTCCGCCGAAAGAGACCCAGTACTTC.